Many counts were recorded for the clone carrying this T cell receptor beta chain. Its antigen is not identified. These data belong to a study of response to subunit inactivated influenza vaccine. General study findings and limits: Authors suggested each seasonal flu vaccination may recruit only limited numbers of new T cells.

TCRdb reanalysed the RT-PCR reads using MiXCR and keeps one entry per CDR3 protein. The table records about half a million distinct CDR3 sequences, approximately 7.7% of them present only once. V was clipped by 3 bases and J by 6 bases; unmatched bases: 3. This CDR3 has 15 amino acids. The chain recombines TRBV12-3 or TRBV12-4 with TRBJ2-1; TRBD1 aligns across 12 bases. This TCR derives from a man aged 50 to 69 who received an inactivated influenza vaccine. Sequencing used PBMCs from blood, obtained less than 30 months after vaccination. Here the CDR3 DNA reads TGTGCCAGCAGTTTGGGACAGGGGGCTAGCAATGAGCAGTTCTTC. Protein: CASSLGQGASNEQFF.